This T cell receptor beta chain appears in the sequencing data of a study of blood T cell repertoires in COVID-19. Original analysis: Amplification with reference gene primers provided the estimates of nucleated cell counts. TCRdb keeps only in-frame clones here, not all; method: immunoSEQ multiplex PCR. V and J calls and clone size are as listed in that table; D and trimming were resolved from the DNA. The table shows under 300,000 clones, with more than 75% occurring only once. The CDR3 length is 12 residues. V lost 4 bases to trimming and J lost 6 bases, with 10 bases between them. CDR1 is SGHRS, CDR2 YFSETQ, per germline.

The J gene is TRBJ1-2, the V gene TRBV5-1; TRBD1 is a possible D gene (5 bases). The source material was peripheral blood. The clonotype originates from a man at least 80 years old with acute or convalescent COVID-19. The CDR3: CASSTTVDGYTF. The CDR3 coding sequence is TGCGCCAGCAGCACGACAGTAGATGGCTACACCTTC.